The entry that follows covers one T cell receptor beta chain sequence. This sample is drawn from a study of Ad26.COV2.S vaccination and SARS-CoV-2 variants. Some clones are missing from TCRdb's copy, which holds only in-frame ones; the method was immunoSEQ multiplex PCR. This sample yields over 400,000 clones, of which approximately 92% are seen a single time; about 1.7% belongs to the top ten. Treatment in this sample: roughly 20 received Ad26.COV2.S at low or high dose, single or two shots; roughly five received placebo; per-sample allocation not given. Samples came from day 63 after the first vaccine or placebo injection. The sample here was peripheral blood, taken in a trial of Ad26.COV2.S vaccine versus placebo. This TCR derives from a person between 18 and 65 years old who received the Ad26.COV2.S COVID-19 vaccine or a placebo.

CDR3 coding DNA: TGTGCCAGCAGCTTAGAGGCAGGGGCGGTGGTAAGGGAGCTGTTTTTT. Translation: CASSLEAGAVVRELFF. This chain connects TRBV7-2 to TRBJ2-2, with D maybe TRBD1 (6 bases). V was cut by 1 base and J by 9 bases, with 18 bases left in between. The CDR3 length is 16 residues. Looked up from germline, CDR1 is SGHTA and CDR2 is FQGNSA. Based on the CDR3 plus reference TRBV7-2 and TRBJ2-2, the full variable domain is GAGVSQSPSNKVTEKGKDVELRCDPISGHTALYWYRQSLGQGLEFLIYFQGNSAPDKSGLPSDRFSAERTGGSVSTLTIQRTQQEDSAVYLCASSLEAGAVVRELFFGEGSRLTVL.